The 11 T cell receptor beta chains reported below all come from one sample, sequenced in a study of T-cell memory formation after mild COVID-19. TCRdb reanalysed the 5' RACE reads using MiXCR and keeps one entry per CDR3 protein. The sample lists under 350,000 distinct CDR3 sequences, roughly 15% occurring once. Sequenced material: PBMCs or a T cell subset sorted from them (not recorded which). All receptors derive from a man between 18 and 29 years old who had mild COVID-19 (a few samples of this study predate the infection). Cell type and time point are not known.

CDR3 DNA: TGTGCCAGCTCGCGGGACTCCACCTACGAGCAGTACGTC. It translates to CASSRDSTYEQYV. The genes are TRBV18 and TRBJ2-7, with a possible D match to TRBD2 (6 bases). Germline assignment: CDR1 KGHSH and CDR2 LQKENI. The CDR3 contains 13 residues. The germline V and J ends were trimmed by 6 bases and 2 bases, with 11 bases remaining between them.

Many counts were recorded for this clonotype. The chain carries TRBV5-1 and TRBJ2-1; no firm D call. Trimming left V 5 bases short and J 6 bases short, with 9 bases between. This CDR3 is built from 12 residues. Germline-derived CDR1 and CDR2 are SGHRS and YFSETQ. CDR3 residues: CASSLQINEQFF. The CDR3 DNA follows: TGCGCCAGCAGTTTACAGATCAATGAGCAGTTCTTC.

The table lists this clonotype with a few counts. The chain carries TRBV7-2 and TRBJ1-6; 7 bases fit TRBD1. Germline CDR1 is SGHTA and CDR2 is FQGNSA. J lost 2 bases, V lost 5 bases, and 6 bases had no gene match. The CDR3 covers 16 residues. The CDR3 DNA is TGTGCCAGCAGCCCACAGGGGATGCCCTATAATTCACCCCTCCACTTT. Translated, it gives CASSPQGMPYNSPLHF.

The chain couples TRBV2 to TRBJ2-3; possible D gene TRBD2, 5 bases. Germline CDR1 and CDR2: SNHLY and FYNNEI. V shed 5 bases and J shed 5 bases, with 17 bases lying between them. This CDR3 has 15 amino acids. This CDR3 is CASSRTHDEGDTQYF. The CDR3 DNA reads TGTGCCAGCAGTCGGACTCACGACGAGGGAGATACGCAGTATTTT.

The sample holds one count of this clonotype. The chain recombines TRBV10-1 with TRBJ2-1; 11 bases fit TRBD2. V trimming: 5 bases; J trimming: 8 bases; junction bases outside the gene matches: 8. The CDR3 runs to 15 residues. Germline lookup yields CDR1 WNHNN and CDR2 SYGVQD (reference sequence). The CDR3: CASSTTSGGADEQFF. The CDR3 DNA follows: TGCGCCAGCAGTACTACTAGCGGGGGAGCCGATGAGCAGTTCTTC.

This clonotype was seen ten or more times. This chain connects TRBV27 to TRBJ2-5; D could derive from TRBD1 or TRBD2 (5 bases each). Trimming pared 6 bases from V and 7 bases from J, leaving 15 bases between. The germline gives CDR1 MNHEY, CDR2 SMNVEV (reference sequence). This CDR3 has 13 amino acids. The CDR3 DNA sequence: TGTGCCAGCAGGGGGACCGCCGATATGACCCAGTACTTC. This codes for CASRGTADMTQYF.

V is TRBV6-1 and J is TRBJ1-2; weak D call: TRBD1 (5 bases). Trimming removed 1 base at V and 8 bases at J, with 11 bases between. This CDR3 is built from 13 residues. CDR1 MNHNS and CDR2 SASEGT come from the germline V gene. CDR3 region: CASSEEGPGGYTF. In DNA form, the CDR3 reads TGTGCCAGCAGTGAAGAGGGGCCGGGGGGCTACACCTTC.

The sample holds many counts of this clonotype. The rearrangement links TRBV18 to TRBJ2-7, with D perhaps TRBD1 (6 bases). The germline V gene has CDR1 KGHSH and CDR2 LQKENI. V was pared by 3 bases and J by 6 bases, with 12 bases between. The CDR3 spans 13 residues. The CDR3 spells CASSPETGFEQYV. In nucleotides, the CDR3 is TGTGCCAGCTCACCCGAAACAGGGTTCGAGCAGTACGTC.

This chain connects TRBV5-1 to TRBJ2-2; weak D call: TRBD2 (5 bases). The V gene lost 0 bases and the J gene lost 4 bases, with 13 bases spanning the gap. The CDR3 has 16 amino acids. Germline CDR1 is SGHRS and CDR2 is YFSETQ. CDR3 nucleotide sequence: TGCGCCAGCAGCTTGGATGCGTGGAGGACCACCGGGGAGCTGTTTTTT. It translates to CASSLDAWRTTGELFF.

This sequence joins TRBV6-2 or TRBV6-3 and TRBJ1-2, with 7 nucleotides matching TRBD1. The CDR3 covers 15 residues. V lost 8 bases to trimming and J lost 7 bases; unmatched junction nucleotides: 16. Germline CDR1 MNHEY, CDR2 SVGEGT. The CDR3 region is CASVRLQGGKRGYTF. CDR3 coding DNA: TGTGCCAGCGTCCGGCTGCAGGGGGGGAAGCGTGGCTACACCTTC.

This clonotype was recorded a few times. This sequence joins TRBV7-2 and TRBJ2-3; 8 nucleotides match TRBD1. The CDR3 covers 16 residues. The germline V gene encodes CDR1 SGHTA and CDR2 FQGNSA. Trimming at V came to 5 bases and at J to 4 bases, leaving 11 bases not matched to a gene. CDR3 residues: CASSTKVGRGPDTQYF. The CDR3 DNA reads TGTGCCAGCAGCACAAAGGTTGGCAGGGGGCCAGATACGCAGTATTTT.